Below are 5 T cell receptor beta chains sequenced from a single sample in a study of pediatric ulcerative colitis. TCRdb keeps only in-frame clones here, not all; method: immunoSEQ multiplex PCR. Seen here are about 64,000 clones, over 65% observed once, and the top ten hold roughly 5.2%. Sequences were obtained from blood. The receptors here all came from a boy aged 10-17 years with moderate ulcerative colitis.

The chain carries TRBV4-1 and TRBJ2-7; no definite D call. This CDR3 region has 14 residues. Germline V CDR1 and CDR2: MGHRA, YSYEKL. Trimming removed 0 bases at V and 1 base at J, with 7 bases between. CDR3 in amino acids: CASSQEGFSYEQYF. The CDR3 region has the DNA TGCGCCAGCAGCCAAGAGGGGTTTTCCTACGAGCAGTACTTC.

The chain recombines TRBV11-1 with TRBJ2-3; TRBD1 matches 8 bases. CDR3 size: 16 residues. Per germline, CDR1 SGHAT and CDR2 FQDESV (reference sequence). The V and J ends lost 2 bases and 6 bases, in that order; junction bases with no gene match: 10. CDR3 DNA sequence: TGTGCCAGCAGCTTATCCGGGACAGGAAAGTCGGATACGCAGTATTTT. It translates to CASSLSGTGKSDTQYF.

The chain links TRBV18 to TRBJ2-1, with D unresolved. From germline, CDR1 is KGHSH and CDR2 LQKENI. V lost 1 base to trimming and J lost 1 base, with 8 bases between them. This CDR3 is built from 15 residues. The CDR3 DNA sequence: TGTGCCAGCTCACCACTGAGTGCGTCCTACAATGAGCAGTTCTTC. Translated: CASSPLSASYNEQFF.

In this sample, this clone turned up a few times. The chain recombines TRBV19 with TRBJ1-1; D is undetermined. CDR1 and CDR2 (germline): LNHDA, SQIVND (reference sequence). This CDR3 region has 15 residues. V was cut by 6 bases and J by 1 base, with 15 bases left in between. In DNA, the CDR3 is TGTGCCAGTAGGCTAGCCCCCAACGGGAACACTGAAGCTTTCTTT. Translation gives CASRLAPNGNTEAFF.

The chain uses TRBV7-6 and TRBJ1-1; D ambiguous. Germline V lookup: CDR1 SGHVS, CDR2 FNYEAQ. The length of the CDR3 is 13 residues. Trimming pared 5 bases from V and 1 base from J, leaving 8 bases between. CDR3 coding DNA: TGTGCCAGCAGCGATCTACAGAACACTGAAGCTTTCTTT. The encoded protein is CASSDLQNTEAFF.